This TCR beta chain was identified in a study of Graves' ophthalmopathy and Graves' hyperthyroidism. Overall study: Peripheral blood was collected at initial diagnosis, before any treatment.

Many counts were recorded for this clonotype. Its antigen is unidentified. V lost 3 bases and J lost 3, with 24 bases in between. The germline V gene encodes CDR1 LNHNV and CDR2 YYDKDF (reference sequence). The CDR3 has 19 amino acids. Amplified material comprised TCR beta CDR3 regions derived from RNA transcripts. HTBI-primed first-round RT-PCR preceded second-round multiplex PCR. TCRdb passed the multiplex PCR reads through MiXCR, listing each CDR3 protein once. This table has about 400,000 distinct CDR3 sequences, approximately 20% appearing once. General observations from the study: With a specificity of just over 72% and a sensitivity of 60% to 71%, the model predicted ophthalmopathy progression.

Sequencing was carried out using peripheral blood. The rearrangement uses TRBV15 and TRBJ1-3; D remains unclear. The origin of this receptor is a woman under 30 with Graves' ophthalmopathy. As DNA, the CDR3 is TGTGCCACCAGCAGGGATCCCCCGGCGGAACTGATTCGTGGAAACACCATATATTTT. The encoded protein is CATSRDPPAELIRGNTIYF.